These 5 T cell receptor beta chains originate from one sample sequenced in a study of CD8+ T cells in alopecia areata. Sequencing used cDNA as its template, made by extracting RNA and reverse transcribing it. Assay: immunoSEQ multiplex PCR; the TCRdb copy retains only in-frame clones and omits some. The sample gives nearly 200,000 clones, over 45% of which show up once; 5.5% is in the top ten. The treatment here: oral pan-JAK inhibitor, 5-10 mg twice daily. The specimen was CD4+ T cells sorted from blood, collected at week 24, from a patient treated with tofacitinib. The receptors come from a human donor with alopecia areata.

V and J are TRBV6-1 and TRBJ1-1; weak D call: TRBD1 (6 bases). Germline CDR1 and CDR2: MNHNS and SASEGT. With 6 bases removed from V and 5 bases from J, the gap between germline ends came to 16 bases. The CDR3 has 14 residues. DNA of the CDR3: TGTGCCAGCAGCGCCCTTGGCAGGGGAACTGAAGCTTTCTTT. This gives the protein CASSALGRGTEAFF.

Only a few counts were recorded for this clone. The genes are TRBV7-2 and TRBJ2-1; 7 bases are a match to TRBD1. After removal of 4 bases from V and 7 bases from J, the junction contained 7 bases not matched to a gene. In germline, CDR1 is SGHTA, CDR2 FQGNSA. The CDR3 spans 14 residues. CDR3 bases: TGTGCCAGCAGCTCGAGACAGGGCATGAATGAGCAGTTCTTC. Amino acid sequence: CASSSRQGMNEQFF.

V is TRBV7-2 and J is TRBJ2-5, with 8 bases matching TRBD2. Unmatched junction bases numbered 2, after V lost 4 bases and J lost 4 bases. Germline assignment: CDR1 SGHTA and CDR2 FQGNSA. The length of the CDR3 is 13 residues. CDR3 bases: TGTGCCAGCAGCTGGACTAGCTCAGAGACCCAGTACTTC. This sequence encodes CASSWTSSETQYF. Full variable domain (missing parts from reference TRBV7-2 and TRBJ2-5): GAGVSQSPSNKVTEKGKDVELRCDPISGHTALYWYRQSLGQGLEFLIYFQGNSAPDKSGLPSDRFSAERTGGSVSTLTIQRTQQEDSAVYLCASSWTSSETQYFGPGTRLLVL.

The chain recombines TRBV5-1 with TRBJ2-2; unclear D gene. The V gene's germline CDR1 is SGHRS and CDR2 YFSETQ. The CDR3 runs to 11 residues. V lost 5 bases and J 8 bases, leaving 7 bases between the germline ends. This chain's CDR3 is CASRFAGELFF. The CDR3 DNA follows: TGCGCCAGCAGATTTGCTGGGGAGCTGTTTTTT.

The chain recombines TRBV25-1 with TRBJ1-4; 8 positions agree with TRBD1. This CDR3 contains 13 residues. CDR1 MGHDK and CDR2 SYGVNS come from the germline V gene. J gave up 8 bases and V 6 bases, and 5 bases lay outside the gene matches. The CDR3 reads CASRRTGFEKLFF. The CDR3 nucleotides are TGTGCCAGCAGACGGACAGGGTTCGAAAAACTGTTTTTT.